This section outlines one T cell receptor (beta chain) sequence together with its context. Its antigen is unknown. Base qualities are not provided; no much larger clone lies one nucleotide away. Healthy HIV-negative adults with no recently reported acute infections or vaccinations were included as donors. Every donor was a Caucasian adult living in Nashville, Tennessee, USA. Magnetic negative selection was used to enrich CD4+ T cells, after which naive cells were positively selected on CD45RA and the negative fraction became the memory subset. Blood was collected by leukapheresis, and PBMCs were isolated by Ficoll-Histopaque density gradient centrifugation and then cryopreserved in liquid nitrogen vapor phase. Analytical flow cytometry was used to check the purity and quantity of every magnetically sorted T cell population. Each sorted fraction had its genomic DNA isolated and then quantified by UV absorbance on a Nanodrop 2000c.

The data derive from a study of shared clonotypes between healthy human individuals (dated by TCRdb to 2020 to 2021). Regarding the research as a whole: A few men and a couple of women, aged 18 to 49 years, made up the cohort. Per donor, three plates each were used for CD4 naive and CD4 memory, two for CD8 naive, and one for CD8 memory. To estimate repertoire size and how much clonotype sharing occurs between individuals, the study deeply sequenced the blood TCR repertoires of several healthy adults. Different laboratories and diverse techniques were used to prepare libraries and sequence TCR repertoires, to increase sequencing depth and limit assay-specific biases. Leukapheresis yielded between about 0.8 and 8.9 billion PBMCs per donor.

Broad study findings and their caveats: Sampling was restricted to blood, and TCR repertoires in tissues likely differ from the TCR repertoires found in blood. Sharing across four donors was observed for approximately 4.6% of naive CD4, 3% to 3.5% of naive CD8, about 2.3% of memory CD4, and 0.4% of memory CD8 clonotypes. Compared with non-shared clonotypes, clonotypes shared by all four sorted-subset donors had higher generation probabilities. Naive subsets generally had larger estimated clonotype richness than memory subsets did. Even with the large sequencing depth, rarefaction of the sorted-subset datasets indicated that sequencing was incomplete. Based on pairwise subsampling, the degree of clonotype sharing among donors was expected to be affected by sequencing depth. Because the study included a small number of donors, the genetic and exposure-history diversity represented was limited.

Measured from the cysteine to the phenylalanine, the CDR3 is 13 residues long. Only the CDR3 DNA is retained, 39 bases long and in frame from the first base. The germline V gene (reference sequence) specifies LNHDA as CDR1 and SQIVND as CDR2. Trimming costs V 5 bases and J 9 bases, and their ends lie 11 bases apart. TCR CDR3 regions were amplified from genomic DNA by multiplex PCR using the deep immunoSEQ assay. Extracted genomic DNA from each cell subset was distributed evenly across all wells of several immunoSEQ 96-well plates, and each plate was treated as a replicate. Each replicate PCR for sorted subsets received around 0.2 ug genomic DNA, equal to tens of thousands of T cell genomes. The purified libraries were quantified using a Qubit 3.0 fluorometer, sized with a Bioanalyzer 2100, and then quantified again using the KAPA Library Quantification kit. Every immunoSEQ 96-well plate was sequenced on a dedicated single-read 150-cycle Illumina NextSeq 550 flow cell. In the paper's pipeline: The immunoSEQ output contained only junctional sequences without quality scores, so filtering could not match that applied to full-length reads. To assign V/J genes and CDR3, sequences were annotated against IMGT germline references using PyIR, a Python wrapper for IgBLAST v1.9. Reads were filtered out if the reads had weak V/J assignments (E-value above 1e-6), no CDR3, stop codons, out-of-frame junctions, or ambiguous translated residues. V3J clonotypes were defined as sequences sharing the same inferred V gene, J gene, and CDR3 amino acid sequence. Percentage overlap between repertoires was computed as shared unique clonotypes divided by the size of the smaller repertoire. Three approaches were used to assess repertoire richness: RTK rarefaction, the Chao1 estimator, and Recon v2.1 estimates of unobserved clonotypes. Generation probabilities were computed with OLGA for all TCRbeta clonotypes obtained by the gDNA method from several donors. In its TCRdb copy, this immuneACCESS table keeps in-frame sequences only and misses some clones. Where compared with another copy, unresolved V genes explain less than half of these, and the others have no known cause. Clone size and the V and J calls come from that table; the DNA yielded D and trimming. For this sample the table gives some 2 million clones, of which around 95% were detected only once. Of the sample, more than 0.1% falls within the top ten clones.

This chain joins TRBV19 to TRBJ1-6; 5 matching bases give a weak D call of TRBD1. Sequenced: naive CD4+ T cells sorted from blood. The cell subset or site label corresponds to: CD45RA+ positively selected. The clonotype was recovered from a man between 18 and 29 years old in good health. CDR3 reads: CASSPMGPSPLHF. The nucleotide sequence reads as follows: TGTGCCAGTAGTCCCATGGGGCCTTCACCCCTCCACTTT.